The 32 T cell receptor beta chains reported below all come from one sample, sequenced in a study of T cell repertoires in cytomegalovirus infection. TCRdb called the reads again in MiXCR, with one record for every CDR3 protein. The top ten clones hold around 8.6% of a sample with 400,000 or so distinct CDR3 sequences, 15% to 20% of them seen once. Sample: PBMCs. These TCRs come from a human donor in good health (CMV status not recorded). Some clones in this sample may be carry-over from other donors' samples.

This clonotype was detected many times. V gene TRBV7-2 combines with J gene TRBJ2-1; D call uncertain. Germline V gives CDR1 SGHTA, CDR2 FQGNSA. The CDR3 loop spans 15 amino acids. V lost 1 base to trimming and J lost 6 bases, with 13 bases between them. The CDR3: CASSLVATTLNEQFF. CDR3 nucleotides: TGTGCCAGCAGCTTAGTGGCTACTACCCTCAATGAGCAGTTCTTC.

This clonotype was seen at least ten times. The chain combines TRBV7-6 with TRBJ2-1; TRBD2 aligns across 9 bases. Germline V lookup: CDR1 SGHVS, CDR2 FNYEAQ. Losses at the gene ends were 4 bases for V and 4 bases for J; bases not matched to a gene: 8. The CDR3 sequence is 16 residues long. As DNA, the CDR3 is TGTGCCAGCAGCTACCCCAGCGGGGGGCGATACAATGAGCAGTTCTTC. Translation: CASSYPSGGRYNEQFF.

This clonotype appeared a few times. At one boundary the junction diverges from the germline segment, which might be a read error. The chain uses TRBV11-2 and TRBJ2-7, with TRBD1 as a possible D gene (6 bases). CDR1 and CDR2 (germline): SGHAT, FQNNGV. This CDR3 is 11 amino acids long. DNA for the CDR3: TGTGCCAGCAGCATGAATATGCAGGGGAGCTTC. It yields the protein CASSMNMQGSF.

This clonotype was counted between two and nine times. The chain couples TRBV20-1 to TRBJ1-1; D gene ambiguous. This CDR3 is 13 amino acids long. CDR1 DFQATT and CDR2 SNEGSKA come from the germline V gene (reference sequence). V gave up 2 bases and J gave up 3 bases, with 10 bases separating them. The CDR3 protein is CSARNLVYTEAFF. CDR3 DNA sequence: TGCAGTGCTAGAAACCTGGTTTACACTGAAGCTTTCTTT.

Remarks on this clonotype: A much larger clonotype is one base distant, so this may be a read error. Since no conserved phenylalanine or tryptophan closes the CDR3, a read error is the likely cause. The chain joins TRBV4-3 to TRBJ1-4; tentative D call: TRBD1 (6 bases). Germline CDR1 reads LGHNA; CDR2 reads YSLEER. The length of the CDR3 is 16 residues. Trimming took 0 bases from V and 5 from J, leaving 13 bases between them. The CDR3, as DNA: TGCGCCAGCAGCCAAGATGCGGACAGCTTGAATGAAAAACTGTTTCTT. Translation gives CASSQDADSLNEKLFL.

This rearrangement joins TRBV6-5 to TRBJ2-7; tentatively, D is TRBD1 (7 bases). From germline, CDR1 is MNHEY and CDR2 SVGAGI. The CDR3 consists of 15 residues. Trimming shortened V by 2 bases and J by 6 bases, and 17 bases separated the two germline ends. This chain's CDR3 is CASSYAGQGVGEQYF. Written as DNA, the CDR3 is TGTGCCAGCAGTTACGCGGGGCAGGGGGTCGGCGAGCAGTACTTC.

This chain connects TRBV3-1 to TRBJ2-3; 9 bases are a match to TRBD2. Per the germline V gene, CDR1 is LGHDT and CDR2 is YNNKEL (reference sequence). Unmatched junction bases numbered 5, after V lost 4 bases and J lost 0 bases. The CDR3 covers 16 residues. CDR3 residues: CASSLRTSASTDTQYF. The CDR3 region has the DNA TGTGCCAGCAGCCTCCGGACTAGCGCGAGCACAGATACGCAGTATTTT.

V gene TRBV5-1 combines with J gene TRBJ2-1; no clear D. Germline V CDR1 and CDR2: SGHRS, YFSETQ. The ends were cut back, 0 bases at V and 7 bases at J, with 11 bases in the middle. This CDR3 contains 14 residues. The CDR3 is CASSLGMDLNEQFF. The CDR3 nucleotides read TGCGCCAGCAGCTTGGGGATGGATTTGAATGAGCAGTTCTTC.

This clonotype was detected only a few times. This chain connects TRBV6-1 to TRBJ1-6; unclear D gene. This CDR3 is built from 13 residues. V dropped 4 bases and J dropped 9 bases, with 10 bases sitting between them. In germline, CDR1 is MNHNS, CDR2 SASEGT. CDR3 in amino acids: CASSVRGISPLHF. Written as DNA, the CDR3 is TGTGCCAGCAGTGTCCGCGGCATTTCACCCCTCCACTTT.

There are many counts of this clonotype. J is TRBJ2-5 and V is TRBV7-2; TRBD2 is a possible D gene (5 bases). The CDR3 is 14 residues long. Germline-derived CDR1 and CDR2 are SGHTA and FQGNSA. V was clipped by 2 bases and J by 5 bases, with 12 bases between them. CDR3 residues: CASSLRLRAETQYF. In DNA, the CDR3 is TGTGCCAGCAGCTTACGGCTGCGGGCGGAGACCCAGTACTTC.

This clonotype came up many times. The V and J genes are TRBV6-2 or TRBV6-3 and TRBJ2-1, with 9 bases identical to TRBD1. The CDR3 spans 13 residues. The V gene's germline CDR1 is MNHEY and CDR2 SVGEGT. The V segment lost 6 bases and the J segment 7 bases; nucleotides outside the gene matches: 4. The CDR3 DNA reads TGTGCCAGCAGCCGGGGACAGGGAAATGAGCAGTTCTTC. Residues: CASSRGQGNEQFF.

This clonotype showed up many times. The V call is TRBV20-1, the J call TRBJ2-3; D may be TRBD1 (5 bases). In germline, CDR1 is DFQATT, CDR2 SNEGSKA (reference sequence). This CDR3 comprises 16 residues. The V end was cut by 3 bases, the J end by 2 bases, with 18 bases between. The CDR3 sequence: CSASLGGAINTDTQYF. The CDR3 bases are TGCAGTGCTAGTCTAGGTGGGGCTATTAACACAGATACGCAGTATTTT.

Written as DNA, the CDR3 is TGTGCCAGCAGCCCCCTGGGGGCAAGGGGCACAGATACGCAGTATTTT. It translates to CASSPLGARGTDTQYF. The V call is TRBV14, the J call TRBJ2-3; the D gene is possibly TRBD1 (6 bases). The CDR3 runs to 16 residues. The germline V gene encodes CDR1 SGHDN and CDR2 FVKESK. V was shortened by 4 bases and J by 1 base, with 15 bases between the two germline ends.

This rearrangement joins TRBV4-1 to TRBJ1-4; 9 bases align to TRBD1. The ends lost 3 bases at V and 8 bases at J; junction bases unmatched: 7. This CDR3 is 15 amino acids long. From germline, CDR1 is MGHRA and CDR2 YSYEKL. For the CDR3, the DNA is TGCGCCAGCAGCCACGGGGACAGGGTGGGGGAAAAACTGTTTTTT. Protein: CASSHGDRVGEKLFF.

The table lists this clonotype with a few counts. The V and J genes are TRBV7-9 and TRBJ2-7; D is undetermined. The CDR3 totals 15 residues. Germline V gene sequence: CDR1 SEHNR, CDR2 FQNEAQ (reference sequence). Trimming left V 6 bases short and J 3 bases short, with 18 bases between. The CDR3 loop is CASSSGQSFGYEQYF. As DNA, the CDR3 is TGTGCCAGCAGTTCTGGGCAGTCCTTCGGCTACGAGCAGTACTTC.

This clonotype was observed a few times. The chain combines TRBV7-6 with TRBJ1-1, with 8 bases fitting TRBD1. The CDR3 contains 15 residues. Germline V gene lookup returns CDR1 SGHVS and CDR2 FNYEAQ. The ends lost 5 bases at V and 3 bases at J; junction bases unmatched: 8. CDR3 in amino acids: CASSEDGQGYTEAFF. The CDR3 DNA sequence: TGTGCCAGCAGCGAAGACGGACAGGGCTACACTGAAGCTTTCTTT. The variable domain in full, completed from reference TRBV7-6 and TRBJ1-1, reads GAGVSQSPRYKVTKRGQDVALRCDPISGHVSLYWYRQALGQGPEFLTYFNYEAQQDKSGLPNDRFSAERPEGSISTLTIQRTEQRDSAMYRCASSEDGQGYTEAFFGQGTRLTVV.

Ten or more counts support this clonotype. CDR3 DNA sequence: TGTGCCAGCAGCTTAGCGGTTCGGCTAGCGGGCTTCTACGAGCAGTACTTC. This encodes CASSLAVRLAGFYEQYF. The V gene is TRBV7-2, the J gene TRBJ2-7; TRBD2 matches at 8 bases. V lost 0 bases and J lost 3; bases outside the gene matches: 10. The CDR3 loop spans 17 amino acids. Germline CDR1 reads SGHTA; CDR2 reads FQGNSA.

The J gene is TRBJ2-2, the V gene TRBV10-3, with D perhaps TRBD1 or TRBD2 (5 bases each). Trimming shortened V by 10 bases and J by 5 bases, and 23 bases separated the two germline ends. There are 16 residues in the CDR3. The V gene's germline CDR1 is ENHRY and CDR2 SYGVKD. This chain's CDR3 is CATTGSASTRTGELFF. In nucleotides, the CDR3 is TGTGCCACCACAGGAAGCGCATCCACTAGGACCGGGGAGCTGTTTTTT.

For this clonotype: A much larger clone sits a single nucleotide away, making a read error possible. The CDR3 DNA is TGTGCCAACAGTGTGGGACTAGCGGGACGCAATGAGCAGTTCTTC. Translating it yields CANSVGLAGRNEQFF. The chain carries TRBV2 and TRBJ2-1; 13 positions match TRBD2. The germline V gene has CDR1 SNHLY and CDR2 FYNNEI. The CDR3 is 15 residues long.

The chain joins TRBV20-1 to TRBJ2-5; D possibly corresponds to TRBD2 (6 bases). Germline V gene data show CDR1 as DFQATT and CDR2 as SNEGSKA (reference sequence). V shed 0 bases and J shed 4 bases, with 15 bases lying between them. This CDR3 is built from 15 residues. In nucleotides, the CDR3 is TGCAGTGCTAGAGATAAAGCGGGCGTGCGAGAGACCCAGTACTTC. This sequence encodes CSARDKAGVRETQYF.

The sample holds a few counts of this clonotype. In DNA form, the CDR3 reads TGTGCCAGCAGTCCCCCCCGCCCCTATGGCTACACCTTC. It translates to CASSPPRPYGYTF. The V gene is TRBV11-2, the J gene TRBJ1-2; D ambiguous. This CDR3 has 13 amino acids. CDR1 SGHAT and CDR2 FQNNGV come from the germline V gene. Between the trimmed V and J ends, which lost 6 bases and 4 bases, there was a span of 12 bases.

This clonotype has more than one count but fewer than ten. The chain is built from TRBV18 and TRBJ1-4; no reliable D call. The CDR3 runs to 16 residues. CDR1 and CDR2 from the germline V gene are KGHSH and LQKENI. Trimming pared 6 bases from V and 4 bases from J, leaving 18 bases between. The CDR3 region has the DNA TGTGCCAGCTCCCCGCGCCGGGCCGCCAATAATGAAAAACTGTTTTTT. It yields the protein CASSPRRAANNEKLFF.

This clonotype has ten or more counts. This chain uses TRBV2 with TRBJ2-7; no firm D call. V lost 8 bases to trimming and J lost 3 bases, with 11 bases between them. From germline, CDR1 is SNHLY and CDR2 FYNNEI. This CDR3 comprises 12 residues. CDR3 residues: CASFESIYEQYF. The CDR3 nucleotides read TGTGCCAGCTTTGAATCCATCTACGAGCAGTACTTC.

This clonotype was seen many times. The chain couples TRBV12-3 or TRBV12-4 to TRBJ1-3, with no clear D. This CDR3 spans 15 amino acids. Trimming left V 2 bases short and J 0 bases short, with 8 bases between. The CDR3 loop is CASSLYENSGNTIYF. CDR3 in DNA: TGTGCCAGCAGTTTATACGAGAACTCTGGAAACACCATATATTTT.

This clonotype was recorded at least ten times. The chain recombines TRBV7-2 with TRBJ2-7, with D possibly being TRBD1 (5 bases). CDR3 length equals 17 residues. The V gene's germline CDR1 is SGHTA and CDR2 FQGNSA. V dropped 0 bases and J dropped 0 bases, with 15 bases sitting between them. The CDR3 protein is CASSLAGPRRFSYEQYF. The CDR3 DNA sequence: TGTGCCAGCAGCTTAGCGGGGCCGAGGCGGTTCTCCTACGAGCAGTACTTC.

V usage is TRBV18 and J usage is TRBJ1-6; D is uncertain. CDR1 and CDR2 from the germline V gene are KGHSH and LQKENI. Trimming left V 2 bases short and J 4 bases short, with 6 bases between. This CDR3 spans 14 amino acids. The CDR3 sequence: CASSPSRYNSPLHF. The CDR3 DNA is TGTGCCAGCTCACCAAGCAGATATAATTCACCCCTCCACTTT. The entire variable domain, with the rest obtained from reference TRBV18 and TRBJ1-6, is as follows: NAGVMQNPRHLVRRRGQEARLRCSPMKGHSHVYWYRQLPEEGLKFMVYLQKENIIDESGMPKERFSAEFPKEGPSILRIQQVVRGDSAAYFCASSPSRYNSPLHFGNGTRLTVT.

The V call is TRBV20-1, the J call TRBJ1-1, with D unresolved. The V gene's germline CDR1 is DFQATT and CDR2 SNEGSKA (reference sequence). Trimming pared 7 bases from V and 2 bases from J, leaving 11 bases between. The CDR3 totals 12 residues. In DNA, the CDR3 is TGCAGTGTTGACGGCCGTAACACTGAAGCTTTCTTT. This sequence encodes CSVDGRNTEAFF.

The chain couples TRBV20-1 to TRBJ2-1; TRBD2 is a possible D gene (6 bases). With 3 bases removed from V and 8 bases from J, the gap between germline ends came to 14 bases. This CDR3 region has 13 residues. In germline, CDR1 is DFQATT, CDR2 SNEGSKA (reference sequence). CDR3 sequence (DNA): TGCAGTGCTAGCGGGGGAGTTCGGGATGAGCAGTTCTTC. This sequence encodes CSASGGVRDEQFF.

This clonotype came up many times. The rearrangement uses TRBV27 and TRBJ1-5; weak D call: TRBD1 (5 bases). Germline assignment: CDR1 MNHEY and CDR2 SMNVEV (reference sequence). Trimming shortened V by 3 bases and J by 6 bases, and 9 bases separated the two germline ends. The CDR3 has 13 amino acids. The CDR3 region is CASSFRESQPQHF. The CDR3 DNA reads as TGTGCCAGCAGTTTCAGGGAATCTCAGCCCCAGCATTTT.

V usage is TRBV18 and J usage is TRBJ2-1; 9 bases match TRBD1. Germline V gives CDR1 KGHSH, CDR2 LQKENI. The CDR3 loop spans 15 amino acids. V was clipped by 8 bases and J by 3 bases; unmatched bases: 8. This CDR3 is CASTRPGQGYNEQFF. The CDR3 bases are TGTGCCAGCACCCGGCCGGGACAGGGCTACAATGAGCAGTTCTTC.

This clonotype has at least ten counts. This chain connects TRBV2 to TRBJ2-2, with 7 bases identical to TRBD1. The trim removed 5 bases at V and 2 bases at J, leaving 11 bases unmatched. Germline values: CDR1 SNHLY, CDR2 FYNNEI. CDR3 size: 17 residues. The CDR3 loop is CASSWDSATPNTGELFF. The CDR3 nucleotides are TGTGCCAGCAGTTGGGACAGCGCAACCCCAAACACCGGGGAGCTGTTTTTT.

The chain carries TRBV19 and TRBJ1-6; D gene ambiguous. The germline V gene encodes CDR1 LNHDA and CDR2 SQIVND (reference sequence). The CDR3 has 15 amino acids. Deletions cut 7 bases from V and 3 bases from J, with 13 bases between. The CDR3: CASTGKYNYNSPLHF. For the CDR3, the DNA is TGTGCCAGTACCGGAAAGTACAACTATAATTCACCCCTCCACTTT.